This T cell receptor (beta chain) was documented in a study of response to subunit inactivated influenza vaccine. This clonotype has more than one count but fewer than ten. Its antigen is unidentified. TCRdb reprocessed the RT-PCR reads via MiXCR and lists one record per CDR3 protein. The sample contains 700,000 to 800,000 distinct CDR3 sequences, 15% to 20% of which appear only once. Trimming took off 1 base at V and 7 bases at J, with 10 bases between the two ends. This CDR3 comprises 14 residues. CDR1 and CDR2 from the germline V gene are SGHVS and FNYEAQ. Whole-study findings and limits: Authors proposed each seasonal influenza vaccination draws in few new T cells.

This chain uses TRBV7-6 with TRBJ2-2; maybe TRBD2 (5 bases). The sample consisted of PBMCs from blood, taken more than 4 days after vaccination. The sequence was obtained from a man in his forties or fifties who received an inactivated influenza vaccine. The chain's CDR3 is CASSLEYGDGELFF. The CDR3 nucleotides read TGTGCCAGCAGCTTAGAGTACGGGGACGGGGAGCTGTTTTTT.